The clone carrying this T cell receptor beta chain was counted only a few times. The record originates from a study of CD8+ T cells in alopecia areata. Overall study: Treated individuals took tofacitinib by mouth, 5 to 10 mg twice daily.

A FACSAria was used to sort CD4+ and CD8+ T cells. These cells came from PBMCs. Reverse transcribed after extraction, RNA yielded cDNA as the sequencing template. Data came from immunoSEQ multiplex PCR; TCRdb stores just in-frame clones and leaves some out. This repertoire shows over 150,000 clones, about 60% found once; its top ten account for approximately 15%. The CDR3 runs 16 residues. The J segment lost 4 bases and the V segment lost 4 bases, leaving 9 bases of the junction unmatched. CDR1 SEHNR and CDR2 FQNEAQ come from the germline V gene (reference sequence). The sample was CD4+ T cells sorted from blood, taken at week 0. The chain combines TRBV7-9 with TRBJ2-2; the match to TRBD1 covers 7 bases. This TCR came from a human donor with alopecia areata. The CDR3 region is CASSSEGARSTGELFF. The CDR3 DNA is TGTGCCAGCAGCTCAGAGGGGGCGCGGAGCACCGGGGAGCTGTTTTTT.